This TCR beta chain was sequenced during a study of cytomegalovirus exposure and HLA in healthy donors. Study summary: Early released data comprised about 84 million unique TCRs from HLA-typed donors. Study outcomes and limitations: Excluded: some indistinguishable V segments such as TRBV6-2 and TRBV6-3. Accounts indicate the classifier identified cytomegalovirus status with strong specificity and sensitivity. TCR beta sequences numbering over 15,000 were associated with HLA alleles at 0.05 false discovery rate in a later analysis.

About this clone: Its specificity is unknown.

Per germline, CDR1 SGHTA and CDR2 FQGNSA. The CDR3 consists of 15 residues. The V and J ends lost 0 bases and 5 bases respectively, with 12 bases between them. Both 60 Vbeta primers and 13 Jbeta primers went into the PCR. TCRdb keeps only in-frame clones here, not all; method: immunoSEQ multiplex PCR. The table lists around 130,000 clones, roughly four fifths of them singletons. The receptor was isolated from a middle-aged woman in good health and CMV-seropositive. Sequenced sample: PBMCs. The rearrangement links TRBV7-2 to TRBJ2-3; the D gene is possibly TRBD2 (6 bases). This CDR3 is CASSLALLAGDTQYF. Here the CDR3 DNA reads TGTGCCAGCAGCTTAGCGTTACTAGCAGGAGATACGCAGTATTTT.